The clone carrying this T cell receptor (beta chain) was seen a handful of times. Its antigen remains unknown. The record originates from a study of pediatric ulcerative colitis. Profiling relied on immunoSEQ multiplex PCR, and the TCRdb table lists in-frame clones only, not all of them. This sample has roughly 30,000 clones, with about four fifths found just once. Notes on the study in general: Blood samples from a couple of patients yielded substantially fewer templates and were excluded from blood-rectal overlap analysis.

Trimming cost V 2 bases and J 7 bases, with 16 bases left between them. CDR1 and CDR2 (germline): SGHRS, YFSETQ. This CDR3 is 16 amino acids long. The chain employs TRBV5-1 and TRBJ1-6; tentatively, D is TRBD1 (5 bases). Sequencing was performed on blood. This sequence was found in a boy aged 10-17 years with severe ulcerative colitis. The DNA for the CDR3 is TGCGCCAGCAGCTTCCGGGGCAGGGTATCGAATTCACCCCTCCACTTT. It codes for CASSFRGRVSNSPLHF.